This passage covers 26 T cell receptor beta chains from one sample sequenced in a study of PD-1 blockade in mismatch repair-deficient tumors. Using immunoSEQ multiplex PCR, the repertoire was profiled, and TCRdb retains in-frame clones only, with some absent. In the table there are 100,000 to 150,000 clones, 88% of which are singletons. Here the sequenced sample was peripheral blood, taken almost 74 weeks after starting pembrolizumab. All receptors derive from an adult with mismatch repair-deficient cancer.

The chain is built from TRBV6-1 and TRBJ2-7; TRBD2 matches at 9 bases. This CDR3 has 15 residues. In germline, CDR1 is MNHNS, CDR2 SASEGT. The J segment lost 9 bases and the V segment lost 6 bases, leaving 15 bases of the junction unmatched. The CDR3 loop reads CASSLTGLAPGGQYF. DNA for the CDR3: TGTGCCAGCAGCCTGACGGGACTAGCCCCGGGGGGGCAGTACTTC.

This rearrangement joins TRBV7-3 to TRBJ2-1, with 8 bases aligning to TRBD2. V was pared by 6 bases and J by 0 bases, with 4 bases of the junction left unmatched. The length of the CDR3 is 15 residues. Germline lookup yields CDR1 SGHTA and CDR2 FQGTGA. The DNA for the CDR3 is TGTGCCAGCAGTGCAGGGACTAGCTCCTACAATGAGCAGTTCTTC. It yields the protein CASSAGTSSYNEQFF.

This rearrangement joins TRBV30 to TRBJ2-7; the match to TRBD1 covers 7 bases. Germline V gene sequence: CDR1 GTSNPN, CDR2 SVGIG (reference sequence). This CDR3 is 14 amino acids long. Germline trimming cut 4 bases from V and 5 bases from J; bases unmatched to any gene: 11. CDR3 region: CAWTPPDRVDEQYF. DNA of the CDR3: TGTGCCTGGACCCCCCCTGACAGGGTAGACGAGCAGTACTTC. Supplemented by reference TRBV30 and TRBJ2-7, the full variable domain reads SQTIHQWPATLVQPVGSPLSLECTVEGTSNPNLYWYRQAAGRGLQLLFYSVGIGQISSEVPQNLSASRPQDRQFILSSKKLLLSDSGFYLCAWTPPDRVDEQYFGPGTRLTVT.

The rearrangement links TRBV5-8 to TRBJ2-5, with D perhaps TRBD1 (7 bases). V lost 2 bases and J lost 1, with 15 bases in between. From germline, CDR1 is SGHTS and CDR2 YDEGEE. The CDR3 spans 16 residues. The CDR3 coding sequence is TGTGCCAGCAGCTTAGTGTGGAGGGGGCGCCAAGAGACCCAGTACTTC. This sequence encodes CASSLVWRGRQETQYF.

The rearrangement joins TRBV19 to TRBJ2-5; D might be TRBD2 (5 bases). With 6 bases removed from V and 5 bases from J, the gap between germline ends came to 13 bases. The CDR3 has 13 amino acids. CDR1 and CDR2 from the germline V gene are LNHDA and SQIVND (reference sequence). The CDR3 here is CASSLRAGETQYF. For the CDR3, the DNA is TGTGCCAGTAGCCTGAGGGCCGGGGAGACCCAGTACTTC.

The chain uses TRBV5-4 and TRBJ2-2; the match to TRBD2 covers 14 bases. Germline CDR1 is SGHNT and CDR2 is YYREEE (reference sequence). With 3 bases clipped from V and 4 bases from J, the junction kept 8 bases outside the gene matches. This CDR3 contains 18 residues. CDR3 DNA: TGTGCCAGCAGCTCCGGGACTAGCGGGAGTTCGGTCACCGGGGAGCTGTTTTTT. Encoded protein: CASSSGTSGSSVTGELFF.

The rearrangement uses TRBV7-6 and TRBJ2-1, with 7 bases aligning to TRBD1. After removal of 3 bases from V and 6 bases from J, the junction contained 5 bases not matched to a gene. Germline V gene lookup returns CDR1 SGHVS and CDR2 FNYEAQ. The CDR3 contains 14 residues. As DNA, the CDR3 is TGTGCCAGCAGCTTTACTGACAGGGCCAATGAGCAGTTCTTC. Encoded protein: CASSFTDRANEQFF.

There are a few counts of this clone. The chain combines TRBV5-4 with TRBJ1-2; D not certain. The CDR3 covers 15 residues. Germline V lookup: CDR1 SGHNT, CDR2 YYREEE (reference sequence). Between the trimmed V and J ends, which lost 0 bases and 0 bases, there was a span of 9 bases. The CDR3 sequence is CASSLDGMANYGYTF. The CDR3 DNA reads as TGTGCCAGCAGCTTGGACGGGATGGCTAACTATGGCTACACCTTC.

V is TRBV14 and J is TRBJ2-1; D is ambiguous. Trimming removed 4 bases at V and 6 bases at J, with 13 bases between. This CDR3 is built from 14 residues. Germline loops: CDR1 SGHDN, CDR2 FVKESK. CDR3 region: CASSPGRVSNEQFF. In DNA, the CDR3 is TGTGCCAGCAGCCCCGGCCGGGTATCCAATGAGCAGTTCTTC.

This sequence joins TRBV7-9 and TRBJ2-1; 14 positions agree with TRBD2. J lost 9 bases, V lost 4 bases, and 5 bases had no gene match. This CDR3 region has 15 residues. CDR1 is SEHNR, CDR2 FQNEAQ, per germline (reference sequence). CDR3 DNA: TGTGCCAGCAGCTCCGGGACTAGCGGGAGATCTGAGCAGTTCTTC. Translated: CASSSGTSGRSEQFF.

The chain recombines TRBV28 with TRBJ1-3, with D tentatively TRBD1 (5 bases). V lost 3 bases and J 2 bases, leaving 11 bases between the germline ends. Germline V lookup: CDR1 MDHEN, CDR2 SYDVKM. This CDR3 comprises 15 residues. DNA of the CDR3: TGTGCCAGCAGTTTTCGGGGGACGACTGGAAACACCATATATTTT. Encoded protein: CASSFRGTTGNTIYF.

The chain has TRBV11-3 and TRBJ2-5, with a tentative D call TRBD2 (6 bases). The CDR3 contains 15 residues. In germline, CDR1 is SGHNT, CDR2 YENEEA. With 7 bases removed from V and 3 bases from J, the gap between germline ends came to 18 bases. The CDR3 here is CASTLGLTGEETQYF. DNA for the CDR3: TGTGCCAGCACCCTGGGCCTCACGGGGGAAGAGACCCAGTACTTC.

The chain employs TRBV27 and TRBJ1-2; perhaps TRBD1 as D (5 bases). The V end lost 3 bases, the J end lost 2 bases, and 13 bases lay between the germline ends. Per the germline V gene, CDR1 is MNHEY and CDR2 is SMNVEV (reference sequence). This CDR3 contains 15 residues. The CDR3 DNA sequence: TGTGCCAGCAGTTTCACCGAAGACAGCAACTATGGCTACACCTTC. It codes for CASSFTEDSNYGYTF.

This CDR3 is CASSQDGGGYEQYF. DNA for the CDR3: TGCGCCAGCAGCCAAGACGGCGGCGGCTACGAGCAGTACTTC. This rearrangement joins TRBV4-3 to TRBJ2-7, with D hard to call. Trimming took off 0 bases at V and 3 bases at J, with 9 bases between the two ends. Germline V CDR1 and CDR2: LGHNA, YSLEER. This CDR3 has 14 amino acids.

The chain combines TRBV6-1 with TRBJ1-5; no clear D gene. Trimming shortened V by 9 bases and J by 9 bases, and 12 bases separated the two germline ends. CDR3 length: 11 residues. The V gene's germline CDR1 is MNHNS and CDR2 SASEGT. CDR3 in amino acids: CASIGAGPQHF. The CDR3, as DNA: TGTGCCAGTATCGGAGCAGGGCCCCAGCATTTT.

The CDR3 sequence: CAWSVGPGPVNTEAFF. CDR3 coding DNA: TGTGCCTGGAGTGTAGGTCCCGGGCCCGTGAACACTGAAGCTTTCTTT. The chain links TRBV30 to TRBJ1-1; D is undetermined. This CDR3 comprises 16 residues. Trimming took 0 bases from V and 0 from J, leaving 14 bases between them. Germline V lookup: CDR1 GTSNPN, CDR2 SVGIG (reference sequence).

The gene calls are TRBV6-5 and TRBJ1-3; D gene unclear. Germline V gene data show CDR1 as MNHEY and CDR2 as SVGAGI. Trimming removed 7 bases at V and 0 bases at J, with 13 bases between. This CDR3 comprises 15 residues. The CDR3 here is CASKSSRDSGNTIYF. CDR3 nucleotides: TGTGCCAGCAAATCCAGCCGGGACTCTGGAAACACCATATATTTT.

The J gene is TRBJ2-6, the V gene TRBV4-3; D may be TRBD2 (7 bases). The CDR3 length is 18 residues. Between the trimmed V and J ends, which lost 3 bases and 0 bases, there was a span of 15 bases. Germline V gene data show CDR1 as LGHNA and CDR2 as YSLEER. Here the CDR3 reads CASSHGGAGVSGANVLTF. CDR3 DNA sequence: TGCGCCAGCAGCCATGGGGGGGCGGGAGTCTCTGGGGCCAACGTCCTGACTTTC.

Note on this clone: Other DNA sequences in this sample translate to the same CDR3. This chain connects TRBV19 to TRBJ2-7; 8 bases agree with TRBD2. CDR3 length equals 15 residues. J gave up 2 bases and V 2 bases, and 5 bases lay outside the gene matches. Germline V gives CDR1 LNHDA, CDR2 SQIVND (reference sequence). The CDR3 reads CASSITGGRTYEQYF. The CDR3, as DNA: TGTGCCAGTAGTATAACAGGCGGGAGGACCTACGAGCAGTACTTC.

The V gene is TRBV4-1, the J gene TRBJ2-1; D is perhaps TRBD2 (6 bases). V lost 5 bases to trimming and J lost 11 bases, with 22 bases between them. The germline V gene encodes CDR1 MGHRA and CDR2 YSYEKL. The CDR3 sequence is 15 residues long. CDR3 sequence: CASSGTQLEGLQQFF. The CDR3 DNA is TGCGCCAGCAGCGGGACCCAATTGGAGGGACTCCAGCAGTTCTTC.

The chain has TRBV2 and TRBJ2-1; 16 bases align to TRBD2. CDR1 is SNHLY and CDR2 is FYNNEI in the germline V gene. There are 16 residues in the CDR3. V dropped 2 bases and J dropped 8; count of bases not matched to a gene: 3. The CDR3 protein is CASSEPGTSGRDEQFF. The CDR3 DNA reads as TGTGCCAGCAGTGAACCCGGGACTAGCGGGAGGGATGAGCAGTTCTTC.

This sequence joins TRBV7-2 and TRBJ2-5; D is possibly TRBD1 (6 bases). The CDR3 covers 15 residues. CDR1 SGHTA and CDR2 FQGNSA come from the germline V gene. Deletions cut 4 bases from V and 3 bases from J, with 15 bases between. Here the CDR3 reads CASSSLRGRKETQYF. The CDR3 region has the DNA TGTGCCAGCAGCTCCCTCAGGGGTAGGAAAGAGACCCAGTACTTC.

The CDR3 loop is CSVETRNYGYTF. The CDR3 DNA follows: TGCAGCGTTGAAACGCGGAACTATGGCTACACCTTC. The V and J genes are TRBV29-1 and TRBJ1-2; D is ambiguous. V lost 2 bases and J 2 bases, leaving 6 bases between the germline ends. CDR1 and CDR2 from the germline V gene are SQVTM and ANQGSEA. CDR3 size: 12 residues. The full variable domain, completed using reference TRBV29-1 and TRBJ1-2, is SAVISQKPSRDICQRGTSLTIQCQVDSQVTMMFWYRQQPGQSLTLIATANQGSEATYESGFVIDKFPISRPNLTFSTLTVSNMSPEDSSIYLCSVETRNYGYTFGSGTRLTVV.

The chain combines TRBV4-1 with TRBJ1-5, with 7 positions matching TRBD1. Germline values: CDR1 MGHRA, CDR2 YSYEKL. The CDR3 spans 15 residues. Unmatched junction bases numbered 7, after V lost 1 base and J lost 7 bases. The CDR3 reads CASSQGTGVVQPQHF. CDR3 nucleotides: TGCGCCAGCAGCCAAGGTACAGGGGTGGTGCAGCCCCAGCATTTT.

The CDR3, as DNA: TGTGCCAGTAGTAGGAGTTATAGCAATCAGCCCCAGCATTTT. It specifies CASSRSYSNQPQHF. The J gene is TRBJ1-5, the V gene TRBV19; D is uncertain. Germline V lookup: CDR1 LNHDA, CDR2 SQIVND (reference sequence). This CDR3 has 14 residues. V lost 4 bases, J lost 0 bases, and 7 bases lay in between.

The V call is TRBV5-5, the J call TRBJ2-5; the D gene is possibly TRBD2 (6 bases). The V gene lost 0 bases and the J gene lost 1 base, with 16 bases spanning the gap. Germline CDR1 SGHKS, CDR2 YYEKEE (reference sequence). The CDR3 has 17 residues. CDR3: CASSLDLAKVSQETQYF. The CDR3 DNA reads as TGTGCCAGCAGCTTGGATCTAGCGAAGGTCAGCCAAGAGACCCAGTACTTC.